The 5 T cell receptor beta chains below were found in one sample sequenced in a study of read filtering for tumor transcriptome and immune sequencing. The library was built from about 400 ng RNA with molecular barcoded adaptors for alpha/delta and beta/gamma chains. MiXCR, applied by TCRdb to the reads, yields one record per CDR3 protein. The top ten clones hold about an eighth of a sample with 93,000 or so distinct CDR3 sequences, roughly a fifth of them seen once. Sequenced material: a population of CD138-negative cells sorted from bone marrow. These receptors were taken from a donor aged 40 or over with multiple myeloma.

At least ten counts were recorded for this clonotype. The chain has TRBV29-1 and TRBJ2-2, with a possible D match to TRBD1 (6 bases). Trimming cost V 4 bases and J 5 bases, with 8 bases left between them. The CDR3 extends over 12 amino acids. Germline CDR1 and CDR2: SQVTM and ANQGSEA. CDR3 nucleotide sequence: TGCAGCGTTGCCAGGGGAACCGGGGAGCTGTTTTTT. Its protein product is CSVARGTGELFF.

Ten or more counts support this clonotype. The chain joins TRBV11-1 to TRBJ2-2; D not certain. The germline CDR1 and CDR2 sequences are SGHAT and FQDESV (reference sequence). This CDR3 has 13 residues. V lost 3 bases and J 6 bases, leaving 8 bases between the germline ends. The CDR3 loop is CASSFSLAGELFF. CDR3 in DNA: TGTGCCAGCAGCTTCAGTCTGGCCGGGGAGCTGTTTTTT.

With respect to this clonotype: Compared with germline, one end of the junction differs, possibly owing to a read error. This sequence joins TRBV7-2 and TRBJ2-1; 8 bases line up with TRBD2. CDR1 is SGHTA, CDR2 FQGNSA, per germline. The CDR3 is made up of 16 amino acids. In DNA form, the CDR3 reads TGTGCCAGCAGCTTAGGCGGGGGGTTCTCCTACAATGGGCAGTTCTTC. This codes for CASSLGGGFSYNGQFF. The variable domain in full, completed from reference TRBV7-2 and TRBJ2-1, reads GAGVSQSPSNKVTEKGKDVELRCDPISGHTALYWYRQSLGQGLEFLIYFQGNSAPDKSGLPSDRFSAERTGGSVSTLTIQRTQQEDSAVYLCASSLGGGFSYNGQFFGPGTRLTVL.

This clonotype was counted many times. CDR3 region: CSAGTYNEQFF. The CDR3 DNA sequence: TGCAGCGCCGGGACCTACAATGAGCAGTTCTTC. The rearrangement links TRBV29-1 to TRBJ2-1, with D maybe TRBD2 (5 bases). Trimming cost V 7 bases and J 2 bases, with 6 bases left between them. The CDR3 covers 11 residues. Per germline, CDR1 SQVTM and CDR2 ANQGSEA.

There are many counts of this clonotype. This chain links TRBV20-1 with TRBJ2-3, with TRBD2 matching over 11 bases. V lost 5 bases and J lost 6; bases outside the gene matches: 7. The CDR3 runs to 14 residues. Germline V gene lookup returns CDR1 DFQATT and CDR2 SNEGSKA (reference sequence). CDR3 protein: CSALSGGAVDTQYF. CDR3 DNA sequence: TGCAGTGCTCTTAGCGGGGGGGCCGTCGATACGCAGTATTTT.